The present T cell receptor (beta chain) was sequenced within a study of OX40 agonist ivuxolimab in advanced cancers. Across the study: Ivuxolimab, which is an agonistic anti-OX40 (CD134) antibody, was administered to the patients.

Trimming pared 8 bases from V and 4 bases from J, leaving 12 bases between. CDR1 and CDR2 (germline): WSHSY, SAAADI. This CDR3 has 13 amino acids. Sequencing used immunoSEQ multiplex PCR; TCRdb keeps in-frame clones, though not all of them. Altogether 40,000 to 55,000 clones are present, about 88% being singletons, with the ten largest covering approximately 3.5%. The rearrangement joins TRBV10-2 to TRBJ1-5; D gene ambiguous. Sample: CD4+ or CD8+ T cells sorted from blood, taken in a trial of the OX40 agonist ivuxolimab. This clonotype originated in an adult with an advanced solid tumor such as melanoma, head and neck, liver or kidney cancer. The CDR3, as DNA: TGCGCCAGCCGTGGCGGCGGAAATCAGCCCCAGCATTTT. Translation: CASRGGGNQPQHF.